These T cell receptor beta chains were read from a single sample in a study of blood T cells in healthy people across ages. One entry per CDR3 protein results from TCRdb running MiXCR on the 5' RACE reads. The sample has approximately 850,000 distinct CDR3 sequences; around two fifths are singletons. Sequenced input: blood. All receptors derive from a man between 60 and 75 years old in good health. Both conserved end residues are part of each CDR3. Fields, in order: clone size, D gene, V gene, J gene, CDR3 protein, CDR3 DNA. A D gene is named only where the DNA matches it firmly. Clone size is stated in some rows and not others, as once, few, many or a class when expanded.

once	NA	TRBV5-1	TRBJ2-2	CASSFGAGTGELFF	TGCGCCAGCAGCTTCGGGGCGGGCACCGGGGAGCTGTTTTTT
NA	NA	TRBV9	TRBJ1-1	CASSADGEAFF	TGTGCCAGCAGCGCGGACGGTGAAGCTTTCTTT
few	NA	TRBV6-2/TRBV6-3	TRBJ2-7	CASSYDAGTYEQYF	TGTGCCAGCAGTTACGATGCAGGAACCTACGAGCAGTACTTC
few	TRBD2	TRBV6-1	TRBJ2-3	CASSEASGVTDTQYF	TGTGCCAGCAGTGAAGCTAGCGGGGTGACAGATACGCAGTATTTT
NA	TRBD2	TRBV20-1	TRBJ2-3	CSAQSPASGTTDTQYF	TGCAGTGCTCAGAGCCCCGCTAGCGGGACCACAGATACGCAGTATTTT
few	NA	TRBV2	TRBJ2-3	CASSQGWGTDTQYF	TGTGCCAGCAGTCAGGGTTGGGGCACAGATACGCAGTATTTT
few	TRBD2	TRBV20-1	TRBJ2-5	CSARVAGGRRETQYF	TGCAGTGCTAGAGTAGCGGGGGGGCGTCGAGAGACCCAGTACTTC
NA	NA	TRBV15	TRBJ2-7	CATSRDQVAGSYEQYF	TGTGCCACCAGCAGAGATCAAGTAGCAGGGTCCTACGAGCAGTACTTC
NA	TRBD1	TRBV2	TRBJ1-1	CATRLNRGLSEAFF	TGTGCCACCAGACTGAACAGGGGGCTTTCTGAAGCTTTCTTT
many	NA	TRBV4-3	TRBJ2-7	CASSQDIGESSYEQYF	TGCGCCAGCAGCCAAGATATCGGGGAAAGCTCCTACGAGCAGTACTTC
NA	TRBD2	TRBV4-1	TRBJ2-2	CASSLAGGRTGELFF	TGCGCCAGCAGCCTAGCGGGGGGGCGGACCGGGGAGCTGTTTTTT
few	NA	TRBV7-9	TRBJ2-5	CASSDGGIAETQYF	TGTGCCAGCAGCGATGGGGGGATAGCCGAGACCCAGTACTTC
NA	TRBD1	TRBV14	TRBJ2-3	CASSQRDRVSTDTQYF	TGTGCCAGCAGCCAAAGGGACAGGGTTAGCACAGATACGCAGTATTTT
NA	TRBD1	TRBV5-1	TRBJ2-5	CASLSGQGGLETQYF	TGCGCCAGCCTCTCTGGACAGGGAGGTTTAGAGACCCAGTACTTC
once	NA	TRBV12-5	TRBJ1-2	CASGLARSYGYTF	TGTGCTAGTGGTTTGGCACGATCTTATGGCTACACCTTC
NA	TRBD1	TRBV9	TRBJ1-2	CASSKRDSSNGYTF	TGTGCCAGCAGCAAGAGGGACAGTTCGAATGGCTACACCTTC
NA	NA	TRBV4-3	TRBJ1-2	CASSQDYLVGVDGYTF	TGCGCCAGCAGCCAAGATTATTTGGTAGGGGTTGATGGCTACACCTTC
few	NA	TRBV20-1	TRBJ2-1	CSARGSNEQFF	TGCAGTGCTAGGGGTAGCAATGAGCAGTTCTTC
NA	NA	TRBV27	TRBJ2-4	CASSGSSKNIQYF	TGTGCCAGCAGTGGATCGTCCAAAAACATTCAGTACTTC
NA	NA	TRBV5-1	TRBJ2-2	CASSLNVNTGELFF	TGCGCCAGCAGCTTGAACGTTAACACCGGGGAGCTGTTTTTT
few	TRBD1	TRBV5-6	TRBJ2-1	CASSQRGTGARNEQFF	TGTGCCAGCAGCCAAAGGGGGACAGGGGCACGCAATGAGCAGTTCTTC
few	NA	TRBV7-2	TRBJ2-3	CASSSISRAQYF	TGTGCCAGCAGCTCAATTTCGCGGGCGCAGTATTTT
NA	NA	TRBV20-1	TRBJ1-2	CSARSPGWDYGYTF	TGCAGTGCTAGGTCTCCAGGGTGGGACTATGGCTACACCTTC
once	NA	TRBV3-1	TRBJ1-2	CASSQAGDGYTF	TGTGCCAGCAGCCAAGCGGGGGATGGCTACACCTTC
NA	TRBD1	TRBV2	TRBJ1-2	CASRNPTGGLHYGYTF	TGTGCCAGCAGAAACCCCACAGGGGGCCTCCACTATGGCTACACCTTC
NA	NA	TRBV19	TRBJ2-5	CASSIRVEETQYF	TGTGCCAGTAGTATACGGGTGGAAGAGACCCAGTACTTC
NA	NA	TRBV20-1	TRBJ1-1	CSALDRYTEAFF	TGCAGTGCTTTAGACAGATACACTGAAGCTTTCTTT
few	NA	TRBV25-1	TRBJ2-6	CASSNYRAGANVLTF	TGTGCCAGCAGTAACTACAGGGCTGGGGCCAACGTCCTGACTTTC
NA	NA	TRBV6-5	TRBJ2-2	CASRRGTMISTGELFF	TGTGCCAGCAGACGAGGGACCATGATATCCACCGGGGAGCTGTTTTTT
NA	TRBD1	TRBV6-5	TRBJ2-3	CASGQGDTQYF	TGTGCCAGCGGACAGGGGGATACGCAGTATTTT
few	TRBD2	TRBV4-3	TRBJ2-2	CASSGTSGVNTGELFF	TGCGCCAGCAGCGGGACTAGCGGGGTTAACACCGGGGAGCTGTTTTTT
few	TRBD1	TRBV20-1	TRBJ1-2	CSARDRDRGPYGYTF	TGCAGTGCTAGAGATCGGGACAGAGGCCCGTATGGCTACACCTTC
NA	NA	TRBV4-3	TRBJ2-3	CAGSQGALASTDTQYF	TGCGCCGGCAGCCAGGGAGCGCTTGCTAGCACAGATACGCAGTATTTT
few	TRBD2	TRBV20-1	TRBJ2-7	CSAQGLAYEQYF	TGCAGTGCCCAGGGACTAGCCTACGAGCAGTACTTC
NA	TRBD1	TRBV28	TRBJ2-5	CASSSGAPGQGEETQYF	TGTGCCAGCAGTTCCGGGGCCCCGGGACAGGGAGAAGAGACCCAGTACTTC
NA	NA	TRBV7-2	TRBJ2-7	CASSVVPIYEQYF	TGTGCCAGCAGCGTAGTACCCATCTACGAGCAGTACTTC
few	NA	TRBV3-1	TRBJ1-1	CASGETVNTEAFF	TGTGCCAGCGGAGAGACGGTGAACACTGAAGCTTTCTTT
few	NA	TRBV24-1	TRBJ2-1	CATSDHRGTVNNEQFF	TGTGCCACCAGTGATCACAGAGGGACGGTTAACAATGAGCAGTTCTTC
few	NA	TRBV4-3	TRBJ1-4	CASSQVGGSTNEKLFF	TGCGCCAGCAGCCAAGTCGGCGGCTCAACTAATGAAAAACTGTTTTTT
NA	NA	TRBV6-2/TRBV6-3	TRBJ2-7	CAGSLLGHNEQYF	TGTGCCGGCAGCCTGCTAGGCCACAATGAGCAGTACTTC
few	TRBD1	TRBV7-2	TRBJ2-5	CASSSDRGGTQYF	TGTGCCAGCAGCTCTGACAGGGGTGGGACCCAGTACTTC
few	TRBD2	TRBV29-1	TRBJ2-3	CSVEEAREVADTQYF	TGCAGCGTTGAAGAGGCGCGGGAGGTCGCAGATACGCAGTATTTT
NA	NA	TRBV6-5	TRBJ2-5	CASSYSSPGGTQETQYF	TGTGCCAGCAGTTACTCATCCCCCGGGGGGACACAAGAGACCCAGTACTTC
NA	TRBD2	TRBV12-3/TRBV12-4	TRBJ2-1	CASSLGTSGGAGDEQFF	TGTGCCAGCAGTTTAGGGACTAGCGGGGGGGCCGGTGATGAGCAGTTCTTC
few	NA	TRBV20-1	TRBJ2-5	CSARDGQRHNEQYF	TGCAGTGCTAGAGATGGTCAGCGGCACAATGAGCAGTACTTC